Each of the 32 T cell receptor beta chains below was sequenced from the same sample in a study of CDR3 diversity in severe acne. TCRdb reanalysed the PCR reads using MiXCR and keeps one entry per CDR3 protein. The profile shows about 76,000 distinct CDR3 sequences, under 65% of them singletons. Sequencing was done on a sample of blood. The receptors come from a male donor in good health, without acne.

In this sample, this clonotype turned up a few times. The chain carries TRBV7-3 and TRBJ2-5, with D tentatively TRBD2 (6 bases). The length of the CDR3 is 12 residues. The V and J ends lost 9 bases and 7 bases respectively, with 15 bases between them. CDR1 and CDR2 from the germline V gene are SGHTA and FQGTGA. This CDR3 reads CASRSPGGTQYF. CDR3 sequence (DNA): TGTGCCAGTCGGAGCCCCGGGGGGACCCAGTACTTC.

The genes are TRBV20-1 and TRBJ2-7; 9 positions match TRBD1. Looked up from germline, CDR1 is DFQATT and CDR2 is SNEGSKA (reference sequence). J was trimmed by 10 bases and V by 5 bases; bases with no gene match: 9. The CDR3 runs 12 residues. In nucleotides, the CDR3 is TGCAGTGCTTGGAGACAGGGGGGCAACCAGTACTTC. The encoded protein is CSAWRQGGNQYF.

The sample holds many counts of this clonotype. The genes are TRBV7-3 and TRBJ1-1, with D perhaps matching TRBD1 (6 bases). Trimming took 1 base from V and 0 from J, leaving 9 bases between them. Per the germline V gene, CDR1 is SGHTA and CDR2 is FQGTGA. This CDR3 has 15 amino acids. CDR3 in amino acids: CASSLRGGLNTEAFF. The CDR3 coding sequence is TGTGCCAGCAGCTTAAGAGGGGGACTGAACACTGAAGCTTTCTTT. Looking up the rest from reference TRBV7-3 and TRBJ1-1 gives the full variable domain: GAGVSQTPSNKVTEKGKYVELRCDPISGHTALYWYRQSLGQGPEFLIYFQGTGAADDSGLPNDRFFAVRPEGSVSTLKIQRTERGDSAVYLCASSLRGGLNTEAFFGQGTRLTVV.

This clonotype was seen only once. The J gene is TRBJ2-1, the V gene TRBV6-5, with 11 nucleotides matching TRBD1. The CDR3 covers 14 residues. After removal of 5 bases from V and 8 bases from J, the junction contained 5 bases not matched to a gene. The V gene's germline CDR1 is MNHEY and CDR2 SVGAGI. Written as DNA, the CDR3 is TGTGCCAGCAGTCGGGACAGGGGGGACCATGAGCAGTTCTTC. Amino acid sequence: CASSRDRGDHEQFF.

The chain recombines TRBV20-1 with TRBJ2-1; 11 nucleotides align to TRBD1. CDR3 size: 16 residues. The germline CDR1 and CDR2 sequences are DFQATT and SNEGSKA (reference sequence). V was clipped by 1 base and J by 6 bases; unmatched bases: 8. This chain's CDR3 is CSARGGTGGSGNEQFF. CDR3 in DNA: TGCAGTGCTAGAGGGGGGACAGGGGGGAGTGGCAATGAGCAGTTCTTC.

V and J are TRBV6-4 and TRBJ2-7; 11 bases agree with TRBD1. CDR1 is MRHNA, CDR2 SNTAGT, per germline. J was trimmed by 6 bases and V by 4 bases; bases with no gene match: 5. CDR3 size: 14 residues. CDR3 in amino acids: CASSAWDRGTEQYF. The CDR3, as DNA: TGTGCCAGCAGTGCTTGGGACAGGGGGACCGAGCAGTACTTC.

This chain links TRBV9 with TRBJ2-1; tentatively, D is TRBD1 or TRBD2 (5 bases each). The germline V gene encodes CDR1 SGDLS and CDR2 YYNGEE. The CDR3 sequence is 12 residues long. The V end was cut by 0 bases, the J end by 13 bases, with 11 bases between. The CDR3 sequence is CASSVGQGAQFF. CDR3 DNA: TGTGCCAGCAGCGTAGGGCAGGGAGCCCAGTTCTTC.

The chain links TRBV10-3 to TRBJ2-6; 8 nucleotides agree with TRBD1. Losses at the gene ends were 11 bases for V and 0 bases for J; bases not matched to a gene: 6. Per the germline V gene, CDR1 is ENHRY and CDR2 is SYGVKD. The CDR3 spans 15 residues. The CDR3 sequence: CAYGQGNSGANVLTF. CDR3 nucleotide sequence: TGTGCCTACGGACAGGGCAACTCTGGGGCCAACGTCCTGACTTTC.

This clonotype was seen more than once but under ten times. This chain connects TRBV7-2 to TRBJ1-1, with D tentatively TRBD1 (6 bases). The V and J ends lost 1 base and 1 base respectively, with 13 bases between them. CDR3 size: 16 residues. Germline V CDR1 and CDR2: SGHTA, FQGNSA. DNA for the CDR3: TGTGCCAGCAGCTTAGATGGGGGGCCGGGGAACACTGAAGCTTTCTTT. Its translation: CASSLDGGPGNTEAFF.

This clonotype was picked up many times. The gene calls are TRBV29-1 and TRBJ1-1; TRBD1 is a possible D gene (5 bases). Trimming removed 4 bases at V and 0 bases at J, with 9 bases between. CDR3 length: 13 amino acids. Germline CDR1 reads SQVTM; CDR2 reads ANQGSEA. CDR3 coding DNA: TGCAGCGTTGGTGGAGGGGTGAACACTGAAGCTTTCTTT. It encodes CSVGGGVNTEAFF.

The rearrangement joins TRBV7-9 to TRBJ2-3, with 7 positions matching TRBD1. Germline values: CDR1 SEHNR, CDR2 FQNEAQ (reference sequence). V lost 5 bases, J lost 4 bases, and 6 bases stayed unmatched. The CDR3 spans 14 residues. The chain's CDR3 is CASSHGTDPDTQYF. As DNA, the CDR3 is TGTGCCAGCAGCCATGGGACAGACCCAGATACGCAGTATTTT. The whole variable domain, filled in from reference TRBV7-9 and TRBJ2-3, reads DTGVSQNPRHKITKRGQNVTFRCDPISEHNRLYWYRQTLGQGPEFLTYFQNEAQLEKSRLLSDRFSAERPKGSFSTLEIQRTEQGDSAMYLCASSHGTDPDTQYFGPGTRLTVL.

The CDR3 DNA sequence: TGTGCCAGCAGGGGAGACAGGCCCCAATCGTTCCTAGGCACTGAAGCTTTCTTT. Translation gives CASRGDRPQSFLGTEAFF. The V gene is TRBV6-1, the J gene TRBJ1-1; a weak D match, TRBD1 (6 bases). This CDR3 comprises 18 residues. The V gene lost 6 bases and the J gene lost 4 bases, with 27 bases spanning the gap. Germline CDR1 reads MNHNS; CDR2 reads SASEGT.

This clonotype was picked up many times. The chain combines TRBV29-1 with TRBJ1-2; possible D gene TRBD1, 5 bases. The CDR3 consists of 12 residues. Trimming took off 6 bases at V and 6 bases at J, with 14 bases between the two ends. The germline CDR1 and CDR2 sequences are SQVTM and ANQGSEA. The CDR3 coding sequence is TGCAGCGTCCGAAGGGGAAGGGATGGCTACACCTTC. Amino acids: CSVRRGRDGYTF.

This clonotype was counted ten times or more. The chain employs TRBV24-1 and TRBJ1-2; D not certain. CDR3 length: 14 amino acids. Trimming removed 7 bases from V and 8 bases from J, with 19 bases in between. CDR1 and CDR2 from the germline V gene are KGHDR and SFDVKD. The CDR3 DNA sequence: TGTGCCACCAGCCCTAATTCCGATTGGGAGGGCTACACCTTC. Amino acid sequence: CATSPNSDWEGYTF.

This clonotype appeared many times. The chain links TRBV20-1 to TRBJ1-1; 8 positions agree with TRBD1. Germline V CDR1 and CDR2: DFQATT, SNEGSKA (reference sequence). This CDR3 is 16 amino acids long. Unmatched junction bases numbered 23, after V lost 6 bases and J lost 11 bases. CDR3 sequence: CSAHTTRTGLSSGAFF. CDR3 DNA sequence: TGCAGTGCCCACACAACGAGGACAGGGCTTTCGTCTGGGGCTTTCTTT.

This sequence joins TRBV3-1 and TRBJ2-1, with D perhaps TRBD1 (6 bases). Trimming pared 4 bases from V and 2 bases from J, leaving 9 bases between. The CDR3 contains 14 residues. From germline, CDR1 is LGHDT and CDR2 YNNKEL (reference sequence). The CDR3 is CASSPGDTYNEQFF. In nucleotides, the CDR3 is TGTGCCAGCAGCCCCGGGGACACCTACAATGAGCAGTTCTTC.

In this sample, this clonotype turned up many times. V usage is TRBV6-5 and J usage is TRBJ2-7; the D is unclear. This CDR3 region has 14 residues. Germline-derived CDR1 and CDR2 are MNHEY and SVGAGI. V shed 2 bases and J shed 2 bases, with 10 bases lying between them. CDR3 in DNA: TGTGCCAGCAGTTACAGGGATTGGGCCTACGAGCAGTACTTC. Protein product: CASSYRDWAYEQYF.

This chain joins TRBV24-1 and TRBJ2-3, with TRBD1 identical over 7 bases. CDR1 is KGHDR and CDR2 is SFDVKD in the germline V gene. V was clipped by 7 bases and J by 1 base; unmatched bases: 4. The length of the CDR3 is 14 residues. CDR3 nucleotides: TGTGCCACCAGACCCGGGACAGGCACAGATACGCAGTATTTT. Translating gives CATRPGTGTDTQYF.

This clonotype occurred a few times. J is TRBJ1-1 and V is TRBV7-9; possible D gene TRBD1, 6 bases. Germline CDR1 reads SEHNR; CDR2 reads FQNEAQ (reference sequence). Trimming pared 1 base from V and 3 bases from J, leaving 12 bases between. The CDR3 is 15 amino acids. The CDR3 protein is CASSLVQGLHTEAFF. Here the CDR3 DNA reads TGTGCCAGCAGCTTAGTCCAGGGGTTGCACACTGAAGCTTTCTTT.

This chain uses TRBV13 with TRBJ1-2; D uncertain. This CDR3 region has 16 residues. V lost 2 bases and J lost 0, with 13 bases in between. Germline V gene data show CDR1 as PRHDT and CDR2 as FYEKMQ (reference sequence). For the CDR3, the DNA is TGTGCCAGCAGCTTAAACAACAACAGAGCTAACTATGGCTACACCTTC. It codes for CASSLNNNRANYGYTF.

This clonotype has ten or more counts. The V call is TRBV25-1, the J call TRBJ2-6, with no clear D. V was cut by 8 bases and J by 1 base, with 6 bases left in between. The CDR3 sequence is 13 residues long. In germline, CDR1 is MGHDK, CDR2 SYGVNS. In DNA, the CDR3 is TGTGCCAGCCTTGCATCTGGGGCCAACGTCCTGACTTTC. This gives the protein CASLASGANVLTF.

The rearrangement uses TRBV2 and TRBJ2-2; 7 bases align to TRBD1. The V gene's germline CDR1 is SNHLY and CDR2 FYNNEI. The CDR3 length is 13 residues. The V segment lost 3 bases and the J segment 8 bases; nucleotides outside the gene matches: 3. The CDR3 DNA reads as TGTGCCAGCAGTGACTACAGGGGAGGGGAGCTGTTTTTT. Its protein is CASSDYRGGELFF.

In DNA, the CDR3 is TGTGCCAGCAGTCAAACAGGGAGGGAGTACGAGCAGTACTTC. Protein sequence: CASSQTGREYEQYF. The chain joins TRBV6-5 to TRBJ2-7; D may be TRBD2 (7 bases). This CDR3 has 14 amino acids. Per germline, CDR1 MNHEY and CDR2 SVGAGI. The germline V and J ends were trimmed by 5 bases and 4 bases, with 15 bases remaining between them.

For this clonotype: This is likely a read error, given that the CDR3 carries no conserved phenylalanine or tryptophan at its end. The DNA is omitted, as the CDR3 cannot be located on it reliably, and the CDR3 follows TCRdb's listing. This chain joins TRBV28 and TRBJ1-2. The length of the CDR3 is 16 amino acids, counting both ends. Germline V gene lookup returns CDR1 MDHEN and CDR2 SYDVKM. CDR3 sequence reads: CASKPIPKWENYGCTL.

In DNA form, the CDR3 reads TGTGCCAGTAGAGGGGGACAGGGGGCAAAATCACCCCTCCACTTT. Translated, it gives CASRGGQGAKSPLHF. V and J are TRBV19 and TRBJ1-6, with 12 bases that match TRBD1. Per germline, CDR1 LNHDA and CDR2 SQIVND (reference sequence). This CDR3 has 15 residues. The V and J ends lost 6 bases and 10 bases, in that order; junction bases with no gene match: 7.

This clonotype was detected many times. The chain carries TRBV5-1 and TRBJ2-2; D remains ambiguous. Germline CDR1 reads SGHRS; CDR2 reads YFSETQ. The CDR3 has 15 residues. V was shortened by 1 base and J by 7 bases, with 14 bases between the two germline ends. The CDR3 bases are TGCGCCAGCAGCTTGCAGGACGGCCTTAGCGGGGAGCTGTTTTTT. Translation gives CASSLQDGLSGELFF.

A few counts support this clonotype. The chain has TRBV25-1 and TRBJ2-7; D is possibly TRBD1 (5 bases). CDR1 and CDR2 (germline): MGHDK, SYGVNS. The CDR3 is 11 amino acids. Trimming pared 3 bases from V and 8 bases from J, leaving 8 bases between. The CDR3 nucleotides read TGTGCCAGCAGTGACAGGGCGAAGCAGTACTTC. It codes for CASSDRAKQYF.

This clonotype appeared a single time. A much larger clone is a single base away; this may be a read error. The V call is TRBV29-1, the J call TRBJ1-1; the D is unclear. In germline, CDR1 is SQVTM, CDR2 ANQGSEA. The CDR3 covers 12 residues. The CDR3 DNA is TGCAGCGTTGCGGACCTGAACACTGAAGCTCTCTTT. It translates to CSVADLNTEALF.

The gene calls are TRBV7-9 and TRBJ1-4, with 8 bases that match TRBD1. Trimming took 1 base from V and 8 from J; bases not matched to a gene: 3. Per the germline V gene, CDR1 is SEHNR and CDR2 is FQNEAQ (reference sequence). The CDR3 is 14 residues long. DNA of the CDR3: TGTGCCAGCAGCTTAGGGGACAGGCCAGAAAAACTGTTTTTT. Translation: CASSLGDRPEKLFF.

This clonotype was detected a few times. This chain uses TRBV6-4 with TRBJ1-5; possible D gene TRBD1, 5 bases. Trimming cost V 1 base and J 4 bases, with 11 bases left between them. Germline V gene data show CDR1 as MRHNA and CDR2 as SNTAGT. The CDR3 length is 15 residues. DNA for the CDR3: TGTGCCAGCAGTGACTTTAGTCGGGGGAATCAGCCCCAGCATTTT. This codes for CASSDFSRGNQPQHF.

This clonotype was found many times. CDR3 sequence (DNA): TGTGCCAGCAGTTTATCAGGGACCACCACTGAAGCTTTCTTT. Translated, it gives CASSLSGTTTEAFF. This rearrangement joins TRBV6-5 to TRBJ1-1, with a weak D call TRBD1 (5 bases). V shed 4 bases and J shed 4 bases, with 13 bases lying between them. The germline CDR1 and CDR2 sequences are MNHEY and SVGAGI. The CDR3 length is 14 residues.

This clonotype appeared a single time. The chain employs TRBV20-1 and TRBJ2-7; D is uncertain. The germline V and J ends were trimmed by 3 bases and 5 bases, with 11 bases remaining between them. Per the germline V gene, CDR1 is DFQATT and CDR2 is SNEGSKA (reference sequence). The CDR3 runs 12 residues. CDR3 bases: TGCAGTGCTAGCCCCTTGATAGACGAGCAGTACTTC. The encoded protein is CSASPLIDEQYF.